This T cell receptor (beta chain) is from a study of early T cells in non-severe SARS-CoV-2 infection. Looking at the study overall: From unsorted whole blood, bulk RNA was sequenced, and the chains remained unpaired.

The study, taken as a whole, reports: Matching with VDJdb favored anti-spike CD8 responses (missing private and CD4 specificities).

V lost 2 bases and J lost 5; bases outside the gene matches: 6. The CDR3 is 16 amino acids. Germline CDR1 KGHDR, CDR2 SFDVKD. This clonotype appeared a few times. Antigen specificity is unknown. The TCR library protocol attached unique molecular identifiers to the individual cDNA molecules. TCRdb reprocessed the 5' RACE reads with MiXCR, giving one entry per CDR3 protein. The sample has roughly 45,000 distinct CDR3 sequences, 11% seen once. The chain is built from TRBV24-1 and TRBJ1-1, with TRBD1 identical over 11 bases. This TCR was sampled from an adult who was a healthcare worker with PCR-confirmed SARS-CoV-2 infection or an uninfected control (not recorded which). Sequenced sample: whole blood. The CDR3 protein is CATSDSGQGARTEAFF. The DNA of the CDR3 is TGTGCCACCAGTGATTCCGGACAGGGGGCGCGGACTGAAGCTTTCTTT.